This entry lists 14 T cell receptor beta chains sequenced from one sample in a study of T cell repertoires in cytomegalovirus infection. TCRdb re-derived calls from the reads in MiXCR, one entry per CDR3 protein. The sample includes around 530,000 distinct CDR3 sequences, about 15% seen only once; the top ten take under 30%. Sequencing was carried out using CD8+ T cells from PBMCs. The receptors were sampled from a human donor in good health (CMV status not recorded). Some clones in this sample may be carry-over from other donors' samples.

The table lists this clonotype with many counts. The chain joins TRBV11-2 to TRBJ1-1; D might be TRBD1 (5 bases). V dropped 1 base and J dropped 6 bases, with 15 bases sitting between them. CDR3 size: 15 residues. Germline assignment: CDR1 SGHAT and CDR2 FQNNGV. The CDR3 spells CASSLVRAGRSEAFF. The CDR3 nucleotides are TGTGCCAGCAGCTTAGTTCGGGCAGGGCGGTCTGAAGCTTTCTTT.

This clonotype was observed many times. The chain carries TRBV7-9 and TRBJ1-2; 11 bases are shared with TRBD1. The germline gives CDR1 SEHNR, CDR2 FQNEAQ (reference sequence). The CDR3 is 17 amino acids. Trimming took 0 bases from V and 4 from J; bases not matched to a gene: 7. The CDR3 is CASSLAGQGASIYGYTF. In DNA, the CDR3 is TGTGCCAGCAGCTTAGCCGGACAGGGGGCGTCAATCTATGGCTACACCTTC.

This clonotype occurred many times. V gene TRBV7-9 combines with J gene TRBJ2-1; no clear D. The V gene's germline CDR1 is SEHNR and CDR2 FQNEAQ (reference sequence). The ends were cut back, 1 base at V and 3 bases at J, with 7 bases in the middle. The CDR3 length is 14 residues. CDR3 amino acids: CASSLGLVYNEQFF. DNA of the CDR3: TGTGCCAGCAGCTTAGGGTTGGTCTACAATGAGCAGTTCTTC. The variable domain in full, with the rest retrieved from reference TRBV7-9 and TRBJ2-1, is DTGVSQNPRHKITKRGQNVTFRCDPISEHNRLYWYRQTLGQGPEFLTYFQNEAQLEKSRLLSDRFSAERPKGSFSTLEIQRTEQGDSAMYLCASSLGLVYNEQFFGPGTRLTVL.

This clonotype showed up just a few times. J is TRBJ1-2 and V is TRBV4-1; D unresolved. Germline assignment: CDR1 MGHRA and CDR2 YSYEKL. Trimming took off 1 base at V and 3 bases at J, with 12 bases between the two ends. This CDR3 comprises 15 residues. CDR3: CASSQAGLKDYGYTF. As DNA, the CDR3 is TGCGCCAGCAGCCAAGCTGGACTGAAGGACTATGGCTACACCTTC.

The chain carries TRBV27 and TRBJ1-3; D ambiguous. The CDR3 runs to 15 residues. V lost 3 bases, J lost 5 bases, and 14 bases lay in between. The germline gives CDR1 MNHEY, CDR2 SMNVEV (reference sequence). The CDR3, as DNA: TGTGCCAGCAGTTTGTCAAGTTATAGCAGAAACACCATATATTTT. This sequence encodes CASSLSSYSRNTIYF.

This clonotype was counted only a few times. V is TRBV7-9 and J is TRBJ2-3; 8 positions match TRBD2. The V segment lost 2 bases and the J segment 2 bases; nucleotides outside the gene matches: 9. Germline V gene lookup returns CDR1 SEHNR and CDR2 FQNEAQ (reference sequence). This CDR3 has 17 residues. The CDR3 sequence: CASSLLPSGPDTDTQYF. CDR3 DNA: TGTGCCAGCAGCTTACTCCCTAGCGGGCCAGACACAGATACGCAGTATTTT.

The chain employs TRBV20-1 and TRBJ2-7, with a weak D call TRBD1 (5 bases). V dropped 6 bases and J dropped 2 bases, with 14 bases sitting between them. The CDR3 loop spans 13 amino acids. CDR1 and CDR2 from the germline V gene are DFQATT and SNEGSKA (reference sequence). The CDR3 spells CSAQGMRTYEQYF. CDR3 sequence (DNA): TGCAGTGCCCAGGGTATGAGGACCTACGAGCAGTACTTC.

This clonotype has a handful of counts. This chain links TRBV20-1 with TRBJ2-3; D might be TRBD1 or TRBD2, each matching 5 bases. The CDR3 length is 14 residues. Germline assignment: CDR1 DFQATT and CDR2 SNEGSKA (reference sequence). Trimming removed 6 bases from V and 6 bases from J, with 19 bases in between. The CDR3 coding sequence is TGCAGTGCAACAGGAAGCACCACGGGGGATACGCAGTATTTT. Translated, it gives CSATGSTTGDTQYF.

The chain combines TRBV4-1 with TRBJ1-5; D gene uncertain. Germline V gene lookup returns CDR1 MGHRA and CDR2 YSYEKL. This CDR3 comprises 14 residues. V lost 5 bases to trimming and J lost 5 bases, with 13 bases between them. CDR3 in amino acids: CASSYFLGYQPQHF. DNA for the CDR3: TGCGCCAGCAGCTACTTCCTTGGCTATCAGCCCCAGCATTTT.

This clonotype was counted between two and nine times. The gene calls are TRBV2 and TRBJ2-2, with 7 bases fitting TRBD2. The CDR3 contains 12 residues. Unmatched junction bases numbered 3, after V lost 7 bases and J lost 7 bases. Germline CDR1 SNHLY, CDR2 FYNNEI. CDR3 amino acids: CASTRTSGELFF. The CDR3 nucleotides are TGTGCCAGCACTCGGACTAGCGGGGAGCTGTTTTTT. Drawing the rest from reference TRBV2 and TRBJ2-2, the complete variable domain is EPEVTQTPSHQVTQMGQEVILRCVPISNHLYFYWYRQILGQKVEFLVSFYNNEISEKSEIFDDQFSVERPDGSNFTLKIRSTKLEDSAMYFCASTRTSGELFFGEGSRLTVL.

In its sample, this clonotype was seen many times. This sequence joins TRBV7-9 and TRBJ2-1, with no clear D. Germline V gene data show CDR1 as SEHNR and CDR2 as FQNEAQ (reference sequence). This CDR3 region has 15 residues. V lost 5 bases and J 2 bases, leaving 13 bases between the germline ends. This CDR3 reads CASSLVGDPYNEQFF. CDR3 nucleotide sequence: TGTGCCAGCAGCCTAGTTGGGGATCCCTACAATGAGCAGTTCTTC.

This clonotype was found many times. The chain carries TRBV11-2 and TRBJ1-1, with TRBD1 matching over 8 bases. Germline CDR1 SGHAT, CDR2 FQNNGV. V lost 4 bases to trimming and J lost 0 bases; unmatched junction nucleotides: 4. CDR3 length: 15 residues. The CDR3 bases are TGTGCCAGCAGCTGGACAGGGATGATGAACACTGAAGCTTTCTTT. Its protein product is CASSWTGMMNTEAFF.

This clonotype showed up many times. The gene calls are TRBV10-3 and TRBJ2-7; 10 bases align to TRBD2. The CDR3 has 22 residues. The V gene end was trimmed by 4 bases and the J gene end by 0 bases; junction bases not matched to a gene: 24. Germline V gives CDR1 ENHRY, CDR2 SYGVKD. CDR3 sequence (DNA): TGTGCCATCAGTGCTCCCGGCCTAGCGGGAGAGTCAAGTCGTAGGAGCTCCTACGAGCAGTACTTC. This encodes CAISAPGLAGESSRRSSYEQYF.

This clonotype was seen a few times. The V call is TRBV3-1, the J call TRBJ2-3; 9 bases agree with TRBD1. From germline, CDR1 is LGHDT and CDR2 YNNKEL (reference sequence). V was clipped by 4 bases and J by 1 base; unmatched bases: 6. The CDR3 contains 16 residues. CDR3 sequence reads: CASSRTGDAGTDTQYF. The DNA for the CDR3 is TGTGCCAGCAGCCGGACAGGGGACGCCGGCACAGATACGCAGTATTTT.